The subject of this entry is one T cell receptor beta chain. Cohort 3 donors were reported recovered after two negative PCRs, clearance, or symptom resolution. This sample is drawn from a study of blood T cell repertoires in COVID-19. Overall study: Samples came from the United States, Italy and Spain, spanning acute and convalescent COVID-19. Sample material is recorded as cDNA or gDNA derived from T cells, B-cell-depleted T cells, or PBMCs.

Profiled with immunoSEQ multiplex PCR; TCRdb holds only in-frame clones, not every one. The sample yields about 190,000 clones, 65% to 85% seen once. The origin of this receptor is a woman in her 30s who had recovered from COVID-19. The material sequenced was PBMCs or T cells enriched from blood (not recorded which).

CDR3 DNA: TGTGCCAGCAGCACGCGGACAGCTAATGAAAAACTGTTTTTT. This translates into CASSTRTANEKLFF. The genes are TRBV11-2 and TRBJ1-4; a weak D match, TRBD1 (6 bases). V was shortened by 5 bases and J by 3 bases, with 10 bases between the two germline ends. Per germline, CDR1 SGHAT and CDR2 FQNNGV. CDR3 length: 14 amino acids.